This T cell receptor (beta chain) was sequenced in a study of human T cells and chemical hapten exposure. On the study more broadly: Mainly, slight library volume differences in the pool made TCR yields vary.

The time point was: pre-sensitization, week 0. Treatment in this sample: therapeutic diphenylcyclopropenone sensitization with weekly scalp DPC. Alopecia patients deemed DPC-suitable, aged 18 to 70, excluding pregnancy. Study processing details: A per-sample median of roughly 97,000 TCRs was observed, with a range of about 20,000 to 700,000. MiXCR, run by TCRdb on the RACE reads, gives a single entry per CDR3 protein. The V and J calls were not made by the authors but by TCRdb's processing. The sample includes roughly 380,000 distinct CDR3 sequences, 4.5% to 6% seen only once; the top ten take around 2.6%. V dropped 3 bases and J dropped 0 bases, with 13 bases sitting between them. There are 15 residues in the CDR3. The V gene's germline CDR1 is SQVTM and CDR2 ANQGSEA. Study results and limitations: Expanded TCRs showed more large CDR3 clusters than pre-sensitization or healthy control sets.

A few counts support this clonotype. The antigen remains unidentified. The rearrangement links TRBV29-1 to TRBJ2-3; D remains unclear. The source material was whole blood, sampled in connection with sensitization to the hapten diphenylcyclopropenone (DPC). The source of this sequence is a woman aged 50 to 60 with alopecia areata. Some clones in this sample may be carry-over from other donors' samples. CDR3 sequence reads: CSVEGRWGSTDTQYF. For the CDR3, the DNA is TGCAGCGTTGAGGGCAGGTGGGGAAGCACAGATACGCAGTATTTT.